The entry below gives a single T cell receptor beta chain sequence along with its context. Its antigen is not yet known. The sample holds no much larger clone one base away, and base qualities are not on file. Collaborating institutions collected whole blood in K2EDTA tubes following their own protocols. Collaborator samples were shipped for TCRbeta analysis as frozen whole blood, isolated PBMCs, or DNA extracted from either sample type. These data originate in a study of blood T cell repertoires in COVID-19 (dated by TCRdb to the early 2020s). Describing the broader study: Samples covering the acute and convalescent phases of COVID-19 were provided by collaborators in the United States, Italy and Spain. The material from the prospective study consisted of cDNA or gDNA derived from T cells, B-cell-depleted T cells, or PBMCs. Subjects who had been exposed to COVID-19, were actively infected with it, or had recovered from it provided the deeply sampled blood TCRbeta repertoires that made up the dataset. A freely available public database, intended as a resource for researchers studying the immune response to SARS-CoV-2, is where the repertoires were released. Samples were obtained from the ongoing ImmuneRACE study (first 160 participants) and from over 1,000 subjects provided by 6 global collaborators. The sample metadata nearly always contained a de-identified subject ID, COVID-19 status, age in years and sex. Where available, HLA class I and class II types were obtained from metadata supplied by the sample provider rather than from assay-based typing.

What the study reported, not specific to this receptor: Clinical and demographic metadata were provided uncurated, with the amount varying by source and participant.

TCRbeta CDR3 regions were amplified from genomic DNA by means of the immunoSEQ Assay, a bias-controlled multiplex PCR. The published analysis was carried out like this. The number of nucleated cells in each sample was estimated from the amplification of reference gene primers within the assay. To quantify the absolute abundance of each unique TCRbeta CDR3 rearrangement, sequence reads were collapsed and filtered. For each sample, productive Simpson clonality was calculated as the square root of Simpson's diversity index across productive rearrangements. The source is immuneACCESS, and TCRdb retained only in-frame sequences with V and J called. Part of the clones is not carried over; for the studies checked, unresolved V genes explain less than half of this, and the remainder is unexplained. The V and J calls and the clone size are those of that table, but D and trimming were determined from the DNA. This sample gives some 200,000 clones in total; less than 90% of them show up just once. The top ten clonotypes cover about 1.8% of the sample.

The source of this sequence is a man between 70 and 80 years old with acute or convalescent COVID-19. The specimen was peripheral blood.

Read as DNA, the sequence is TGTGCCAGCAGCCGCGTTGGGTCAGGGTCTTACAATGAGCAGTTCTTC. Protein translation: CASSRVGSGSYNEQFF. This receptor chain uses TRBV7-2 and TRBJ2-1; TRBD1 might be the D gene, on 5 matching bases. Its CDR3 holds 16 amino acids, cysteine through phenylalanine. Here the CDR3 DNA is all that survives: 48 bases in frame from base 1. Trimming costs V 5 bases and J 4 bases, and their ends lie 18 bases apart. CDR1 SGHTA and CDR2 FQGNSA were looked up in the germline V gene. Reference TRBV7-2 and TRBJ2-1 proteins supply the regions before and after the CDR3; the full variable domain is: GAGVSQSPSNKVTEKGKDVELRCDPISGHTALYWYRQSLGQGLEFLIYFQGNSAPDKSGLPSDRFSAERTGGSVSTLTIQRTQQEDSAVYLCASSRVGSGSYNEQFFGPGTRLTVL.